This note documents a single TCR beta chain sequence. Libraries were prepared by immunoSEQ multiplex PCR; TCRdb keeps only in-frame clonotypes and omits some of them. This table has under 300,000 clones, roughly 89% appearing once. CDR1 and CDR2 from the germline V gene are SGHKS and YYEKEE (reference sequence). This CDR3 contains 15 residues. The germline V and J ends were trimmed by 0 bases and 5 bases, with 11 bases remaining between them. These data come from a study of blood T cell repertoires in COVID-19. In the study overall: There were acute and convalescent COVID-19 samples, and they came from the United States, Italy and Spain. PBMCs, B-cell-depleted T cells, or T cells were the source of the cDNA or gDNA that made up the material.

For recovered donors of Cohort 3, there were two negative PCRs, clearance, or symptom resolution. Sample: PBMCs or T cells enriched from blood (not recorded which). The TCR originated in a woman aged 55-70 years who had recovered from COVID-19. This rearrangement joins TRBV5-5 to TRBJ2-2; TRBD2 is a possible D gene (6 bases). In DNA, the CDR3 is TGTGCCAGCAGCTTGGACGGGGGTCGGACCGGGGAGCTGTTTTTT. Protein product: CASSLDGGRTGELFF.